The entry that follows covers one TCR beta chain sequence. Its antigen is not known. The sample comes from a study of T cells in localized non-small cell lung cancer. Regarding the study as a whole: Out of the top 100 tumor clones, a median about 58 were seen in adjacent lung. The study linked higher blood T cell density to longer overall survival. Sequencing involved a lone tumor region, leaving heterogeneity possible. Uninvolved neighboring lung showed the greatest T cell clonality, exceeding tumor.

Assay: immunoSEQ multiplex PCR; the TCRdb copy retains only in-frame clones and omits some. The sample lists 35,000 to 45,000 clones; 85% to 95% were seen once. This sequence was found in a female donor older than 55 with stage I lung adenocarcinoma. Sequenced here: peripheral blood, sampled before any cancer treatment.

In DNA, the CDR3 is TGTGCCAGCAGCCTCGGACGCCGGTCTAACTATGGCTACACCTTC. This gives the protein CASSLGRRSNYGYTF. The V gene is TRBV14, the J gene TRBJ1-2, with no clear D. V lost 4 bases to trimming and J lost 0 bases, with 12 bases between them. The V gene's germline CDR1 is SGHDN and CDR2 FVKESK. CDR3 size: 15 residues. Supplemented by reference TRBV14 and TRBJ1-2, the full variable domain reads EAGVTQFPSHSVIEKGQTVTLRCDPISGHDNLYWYRRVMGKEIKFLLHFVKESKQDESGMPNNRFLAERTGGTYSTLKVQPAELEDSGVYFCASSLGRRSNYGYTFGSGTRLTVV.